Shown below are 4 T cell receptor beta chains from a single sample sequenced in a study of blood T cell repertoires in COVID-19. Method: immunoSEQ multiplex PCR; TCRdb's copy keeps in-frame clones and lacks some. The data show over 150,000 clones, around 90% seen once. The specimen sequenced was peripheral blood. The receptors originated from a man aged 18 to 30 with COVID-19, enrolled during active disease.

The chain employs TRBV7-8 and TRBJ2-1; D call uncertain. CDR3 length: 14 residues. Trimming removed 3 bases from V and 5 bases from J, with 11 bases in between. Germline CDR1 SGHVS, CDR2 FQNEAQ. The CDR3 region is CASSFSPGHNEQFF. CDR3 coding DNA: TGTGCCAGCAGCTTTAGTCCAGGCCACAATGAGCAGTTCTTC.

The chain combines TRBV5-1 with TRBJ2-1; a possible D gene is TRBD2 (5 bases). Germline CDR1 reads SGHRS; CDR2 reads YFSETQ. This CDR3 has 20 amino acids. Trimming took off 3 bases at V and 8 bases at J, with 33 bases between the two ends. CDR3 sequence (DNA): TGCGCCAGCAGCTGGCCGGGTAGAAGCGGAAACCCCACCCCGGCCGATGAGCAGTTCTTC. It translates to CASSWPGRSGNPTPADEQFF.

This clone is a singleton in its sample. The J gene is TRBJ2-3, the V gene TRBV6-1; no clear D gene. CDR1 and CDR2 (germline): MNHNS, SASEGT. Trimming took 2 bases from V and 2 from J, leaving 11 bases between them. CDR3 length: 15 amino acids. The CDR3 reads CASSESLQNTDTQYF. CDR3 in DNA: TGTGCCAGCAGTGAATCACTTCAAAACACAGATACGCAGTATTTT.

The chain joins TRBV2 to TRBJ2-2; TRBD1 matches at 7 bases. Looked up from germline, CDR1 is SNHLY and CDR2 is FYNNEI. The CDR3 has 14 residues. Unmatched junction bases numbered 7, after V lost 8 bases and J lost 4 bases. The CDR3 sequence: CASRDTGATGELFF. CDR3 DNA sequence: TGTGCCAGCCGAGATACAGGGGCCACCGGGGAGCTGTTTTTT. Based on the CDR3 plus reference TRBV2 and TRBJ2-2, the full variable domain is EPEVTQTPSHQVTQMGQEVILRCVPISNHLYFYWYRQILGQKVEFLVSFYNNEISEKSEIFDDQFSVERPDGSNFTLKIRSTKLEDSAMYFCASRDTGATGELFFGEGSRLTVL.